The TCR beta chain under discussion was sequenced for a study of T cell repertoires in cytomegalovirus infection. Study overall: Public TCR beta signatures were indicative of both CMV infection and a matching HLA type. General observations from the study: Clonotypes of TCR beta that were HLA-C-restricted and CMV-specific dominated the ex vivo response. Cumulative frequency (of public TCR beta family members) identified carriers of CMV plus the relevant HLA.

TCRdb re-derived calls from the reads in MiXCR, one entry per CDR3 protein. The sample records roughly 630,000 distinct CDR3 sequences, 24% being singletons. The germline CDR1 and CDR2 sequences are SEHNR and FQNEAQ (reference sequence). V lost 7 bases and J 3 bases, leaving 18 bases between the germline ends. This CDR3 has 16 residues. This clonotype turned up a few times. As yet, its antigen is unknown. The chain joins TRBV7-9 to TRBJ2-2; no definite D call. Sequencing was performed on CD8+ T cells from PBMCs. The sequence came from a human donor in good health (CMV status not recorded). Some clones in this sample may be carry-over from other donors' samples. CDR3 nucleotide sequence: TGTGCCAGCACTTCCGGCTTCCTTGCGGACACCGGGGAGCTGTTTTTT. It is translated as CASTSGFLADTGELFF.